This T cell receptor beta chain appears in the sequencing data of a study of cytomegalovirus exposure and HLA in healthy donors. Those who donated were healthy bone marrow donors. Notes on this clone: Its specificity is unknown.

Study results and caveats: As a later analysis revealed, most CMV-associated TCR beta chains appeared HLA-restricted.

The primer mix had 60 Vbeta and 13 Jbeta primers. The protocol was immunoSEQ multiplex PCR, while the TCRdb copy is restricted to in-frame clones and leaves out a portion. The profile shows 60,000 to 80,000 clones, approximately 79% of them singletons. Per the germline V gene, CDR1 is KGHSH and CDR2 is LQKENI. V lost 8 bases, J lost 7 bases, and 8 bases stayed unmatched. This CDR3 is built from 13 residues. The clonotype originates from a woman aged 25 to 39 in good health and CMV-seronegative. The J gene is TRBJ2-1, the V gene TRBV18; 7 nucleotides line up with TRBD2. Sequencing used PBMCs. The CDR3 DNA reads as TGTGCCAGCCGGAGCGGGGATCGGAATGAGCAGTTCTTC. Translation: CASRSGDRNEQFF.